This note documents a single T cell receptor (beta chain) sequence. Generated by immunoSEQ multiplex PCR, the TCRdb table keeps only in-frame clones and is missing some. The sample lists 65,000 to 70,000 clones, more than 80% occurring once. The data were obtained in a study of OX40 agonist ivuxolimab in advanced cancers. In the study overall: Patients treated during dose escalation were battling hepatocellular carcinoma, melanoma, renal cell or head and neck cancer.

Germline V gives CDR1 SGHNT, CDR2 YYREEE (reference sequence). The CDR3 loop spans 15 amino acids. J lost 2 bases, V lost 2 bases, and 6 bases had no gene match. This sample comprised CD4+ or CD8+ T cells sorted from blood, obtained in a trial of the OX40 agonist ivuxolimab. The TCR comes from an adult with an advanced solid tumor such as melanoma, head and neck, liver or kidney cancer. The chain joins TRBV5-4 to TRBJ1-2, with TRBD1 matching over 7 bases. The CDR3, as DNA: TGTGCCAGCAGCTTAAGGGGGCGCAAGAACTATGGCTACACCTTC. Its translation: CASSLRGRKNYGYTF. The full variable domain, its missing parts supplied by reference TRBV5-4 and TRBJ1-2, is ETGVTQSPTHLIKTRGQQVTLRCSSQSGHNTVSWYQQALGQGPQFIFQYYREEENGRGNFPPRFSGLQFPNYSSELNVNALELDDSALYLCASSLRGRKNYGYTFGSGTRLTVV.